This TCR beta chain was sequenced during a study of T cell responses to AZD1222 COVID-19 vaccine (dated by TCRdb to about 2021). Background on the whole study: A total of 230 to 250 trial participants underwent TCR sequencing, of whom 200 to 220 had received two doses of AZD1222 and about 25 had received two doses of the MenACWY control vaccine. Trial participants were enrolled by age into subgroups of 18-55, 56-69 and 70-plus years, and 148, 28 and 57 TCR-sequenced participants, respectively, were included in these subgroups.

What the study reported, not specific to this receptor: Participants were mostly white British, with more females than males. The authors suggested clonal diversity may have been underestimated. Because no day 14 peak-response samples were available, repertoires were characterized only after the peak T cell response. Conclusions about previously exposed vaccinees are limited, since just a handful of AZD1222 recipients were seropositive for SARS-CoV-2 at baseline. The whole spike protein was spanned by vaccine-associated CD4 TCRs, and dominant responses were seen in regions 160-218 and 743-854. After two AZD1222 doses, spike-specific TCR breadth and depth were significantly higher than at day 0 and than in MenACWY recipients. The 56-69-year group was small, and its depth increase did not reach significance, likely because of low power. Nearly half of unique spike-specific TCRs reportedly recognized epitopes outside regions mutated in the B.1.351 and B.1.1.7 variants.

On this clone itself: Which antigen it targets is not known. One base away there is no much larger clone; base qualities are not given.

The CDR3 regions of human TCRbeta chains were subjected to immunosequencing. Concerning the study's data processing: Repertoire TCRs were matched against a reference library of SARS-CoV-2-specific TCRs generated with the MIRA antigen-specificity platform. Breadth was defined as the fraction of unique TCRs that were SARS-CoV-2-associated, and depth was defined as the fraction of total T cells that were SARS-CoV-2-associated. Using the MIRA data, each spike-specific TCR was mapped to the spike region that the TCR reacts to and placed in a CD4 or CD8 class. Log10-transformed breadth and depth values were compared by one-way ANOVA with Sidak's multiple comparisons tests. What TCRdb holds here is the immuneACCESS table cut down to in-frame rearrangements. Part of the clones is not present; checked against another copy, under half of the missing clones reflect an unresolved V gene, and the others are unexplained. V, J and clone size were drawn from that table, and D and trimming were deduced from the DNA. Across this sample there are tens of thousands of clones, with approximately 88% seen only once. About 9.1% of the sample belongs to the ten largest clones.

Reading the label with the study, this specimen's time point is: about 28 days (+/-7) after the second vaccine dose. What the treatment or condition label conveys for this sample: meningococcal conjugate vaccine given as trial control. Vaccinee samples came from UK trials COV001 and COV002, including a single-blind randomized controlled phase 2/3 trial of AZD1222 (ChAdOx1 nCoV-19) in healthy adults. For TCRbeta chain sequencing, PBMC samples were collected from trial participants at day 0 and at day 28 after the second dose. The junction shows trimming of 1 base on V and 5 bases on J, and the gene matches do not reach 4 bases of it. The germline V gene encodes CDR1 LGHDT and CDR2 YNNKEL (reference sequence). From the cysteine through the phenylalanine, the CDR3 covers 15 amino acids. Just CDR3 DNA is preserved here, 45 bases in frame from base 1.

This sample comprised peripheral blood, obtained 28 days after the second dose of the MenACWY control vaccine. The rearrangement combines TRBV3-1 (or the pseudogene TRBV3-2) with TRBJ2-3; 9 nucleotides in the junction match TRBD2. The clonotype was recovered from an adult who received the MenACWY meningococcal vaccine as a control. The encoded CDR3 is CASSQVSGGRDTQYF. The DNA reads TGTGCCAGCAGCCAAGTTAGCGGGGGCCGAGATACGCAGTATTTT.